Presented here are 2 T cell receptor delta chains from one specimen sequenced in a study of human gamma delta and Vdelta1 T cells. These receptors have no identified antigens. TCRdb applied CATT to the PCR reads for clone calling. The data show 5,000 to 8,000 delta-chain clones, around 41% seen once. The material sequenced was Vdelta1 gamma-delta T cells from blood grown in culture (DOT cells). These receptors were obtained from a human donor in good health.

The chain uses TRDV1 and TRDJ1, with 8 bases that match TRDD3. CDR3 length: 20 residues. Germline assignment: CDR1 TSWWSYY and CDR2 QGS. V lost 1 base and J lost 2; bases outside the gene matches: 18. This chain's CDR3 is CALGEPALLRTGGWTDKLIF. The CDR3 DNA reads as TGTGCTCTTGGGGAACCTGCCCTCCTGCGTACTGGGGGTTGGACCGATAAACTCATCTTT.

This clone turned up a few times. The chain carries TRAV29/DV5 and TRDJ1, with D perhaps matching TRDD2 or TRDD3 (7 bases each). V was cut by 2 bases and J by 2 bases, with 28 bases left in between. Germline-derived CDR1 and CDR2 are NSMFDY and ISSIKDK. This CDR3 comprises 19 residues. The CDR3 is CAARGFLPRPGGMTDKLIF. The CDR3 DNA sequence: TGTGCAGCAAGAGGATTCCTACCCAGGCCTGGGGGTATGACCGATAAACTCATCTTT. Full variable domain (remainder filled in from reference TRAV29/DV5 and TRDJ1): DQQVKQNSPSLSVQEGRISILNCDYTNSMFDYFLWYKKYPAEGPTFLISISSIKDKNEDGRFTVFLNKSAKHLSLHIVPSQPGDSAVYFCAARGFLPRPGGMTDKLIFGKGTRVTVEP.